This TCR beta chain was sequenced for a study of blood T cell repertoires in COVID-19 (dated by TCRdb to 2020 to 2022). At the level of the whole study: The collaborator samples originated in the United States, Italy and Spain and spanned the acute and convalescent phases of COVID-19. The prospective study material was composed of cDNA or gDNA derived from T cells, B-cell-depleted T cells, or PBMCs. The dataset comprised deeply sampled blood TCRbeta repertoires from subjects exposed to, actively infected with, or recovered from COVID-19. The repertoires were made available in a free public database intended to serve as a resource for research on the immune response to SARS-CoV-2. The samples were drawn from two sources: the first 160 participants of the ongoing ImmuneRACE study, and about 1,300 subjects contributed by 6 global collaborators. Sample metadata almost always included a de-identified subject ID, COVID-19 status, age in years and sex. Where available, HLA class I and class II types were obtained from metadata supplied by the sample provider rather than from assay-based typing.

V gives up 3 bases and J gives up 5 bases, and the segment between their germline ends measures 13 bases. The CDR3 runs 14 amino acids, cysteine and phenylalanine included. Kept here is only the CDR3 DNA, which spans 42 bases and is read in frame from base 1. Per the germline V gene, KGHSH is the CDR1 and LQKENI is the CDR2. TCRbeta CDR3 regions were amplified from genomic DNA by means of the immunoSEQ Assay, a bias-controlled multiplex PCR. The study's processing was this. The number of nucleated cells in each sample was estimated from the amplification of reference gene primers within the assay. Sequence reads were collapsed and filtered to measure the absolute abundance of every unique TCRbeta CDR3 rearrangement. For each sample, productive Simpson clonality was calculated as the square root of Simpson's diversity index over productive rearrangements. TCRdb mirrors the immuneACCESS table, restricted to in-frame sequences. Some clones are absent from its copies; in checked studies, under half trace to an unresolved V gene, and the reason for the others is unknown. D and trimming were read from the DNA, whereas the V and J calls and clone size are those reported in that table. The table for this sample lists fewer than 400,000 clones; approximately 88% of them were counted only once. The ten largest clones capture around 5% of the sample.

A word on this clone: Its antigen is still unknown. Per-base qualities were not stored, and no clone one base away is much larger.

In the prospective study, participants were about 18 to 95 years old, resided in about two dozen geographic areas of the United States, and were enrolled through a virtual design. In the prospective study, participants were assigned to cohorts based on the clinical history participants reported in a screening survey and a study questionnaire. Recovered participants in ImmuneRACE Cohort 3 were defined by two consecutive negative NP/OP PCR tests, clearance by a healthcare professional, or resolution of symptoms. Each participant in the prospective study had whole blood, serum and a nasopharyngeal or oropharyngeal swab collected by mobile phlebotomists. Over a roughly 2-month period, participants in the prospective study had the option of providing additional blood draws and questionnaires. Before DNA extraction, prospective study blood samples were shipped either frozen or at room temperature. Results the study describes overall, beyond this receptor: How much clinical and demographic metadata was included differed by source and by participant, and the metadata was provided uncurated.

The TCR was taken from a man aged 25-45 years who had recovered from COVID-19. Sequencing was carried out using PBMCs or T cells enriched from blood (not recorded which). The chain uses TRBV18 and TRBJ1-2; TRBD1 is a possible D gene, resting on 5 matching bases. The encoded CDR3 is CASSPAEGAYGYTF. The nucleotide sequence is TGTGCCAGCTCACCCGCTGAAGGGGCTTATGGCTACACCTTC.